This record looks at one TCR beta chain sequence and its context. CDR1 and CDR2 (germline): LNHDA, SQIVND (reference sequence). The CDR3 runs 13 residues. V lost 5 bases, J lost 5 bases, and 12 bases lay in between. Per the study methods: Estimation of nucleated cell counts was performed using reference gene primer amplification. The protocol was immunoSEQ multiplex PCR, while the TCRdb copy is restricted to in-frame clones and leaves out a portion. V, J and clone size reflect that table, while D and trimming were determined from the DNA. The sample contains 150,000 to 200,000 clones, 80% to 90% of which appear only once. These data originate in a study of blood T cell repertoires in COVID-19. Overall study: The origin of the acute and convalescent COVID-19 samples was the United States, Italy and Spain. PBMCs, B-cell-depleted T cells, or T cells provided the cDNA or gDNA that made up the material.

Sequencing input: peripheral blood. The rearrangement joins TRBV19 to TRBJ2-5, with D uncertain. The sequence derives from a man aged 55 to 70 with acute or convalescent COVID-19. The CDR3 loop reads CASSSGFWETQYF. The CDR3 DNA sequence: TGTGCCAGTAGTTCGGGTTTCTGGGAGACCCAGTACTTC.